This passage covers 24 T cell receptor beta chains from one sample sequenced in a study of blood T cells in healthy people across ages. Next came a second PCR, run for about 6 to 11 cycles, which used a sample-barcoded 5' primer along with a J-beta primer mix. TCRdb redid the calling of the 5' RACE reads with MiXCR, one entry per CDR3 protein. The top ten hold 5% to 7% of the sample, which has about 1.4 million distinct CDR3 sequences, approximately 59% seen once. The sample consisted of blood. These receptors were collected from a man between 18 and 29 years old in good health.

In its sample, this clonotype was seen a few times. The J gene is TRBJ2-1, the V gene TRBV4-1; TRBD2 matches 12 bases. CDR3 length: 14 amino acids. After removal of 3 bases from V and 7 bases from J, the junction contained 1 base not matched to a gene. The germline CDR1 and CDR2 sequences are MGHRA and YSYEKL. DNA of the CDR3: TGCGCCAGCAGCCACGGGACTAGCGGGAATGAGCAGTTCTTC. Translated: CASSHGTSGNEQFF.

The rearrangement uses TRBV20-1 and TRBJ2-7, with D perhaps TRBD1 (7 bases). V gave up 7 bases and J gave up 0 bases, with 22 bases separating them. The germline gives CDR1 DFQATT, CDR2 SNEGSKA (reference sequence). The CDR3 consists of 16 residues. In nucleotides, the CDR3 is TGCAGTGTGAGGGCCCTCCGACAGGGAGGCTCCTACGAGCAGTACTTC. The encoded protein is CSVRALRQGGSYEQYF.

The chain is built from TRBV12-3 or TRBV12-4 and TRBJ2-7; TRBD2 aligns across 11 bases. The CDR3 length is 15 residues. The V and J ends lost 7 bases and 0 bases, in that order; junction bases with no gene match: 5. CDR3 sequence (DNA): TGTGCCAGCACCTTGACTAGCGGGGCCTCCTACGAGCAGTACTTC. Protein: CASTLTSGASYEQYF.

This chain links TRBV18 with TRBJ2-6; no reliable D call. Germline CDR1 reads KGHSH; CDR2 reads LQKENI. The CDR3 length is 14 residues. V was pared by 3 bases and J by 9 bases, with 12 bases between. CDR3 residues: CASSPGSFDNVLTF. The CDR3 bases are TGTGCCAGCTCACCGGGCAGTTTCGACAACGTCCTGACTTTC.

The chain employs TRBV4-1 and TRBJ2-3; 7 positions match TRBD2. The V segment lost 4 bases and the J segment 2 bases; nucleotides outside the gene matches: 18. The length of the CDR3 is 19 residues. Germline values: CDR1 MGHRA, CDR2 YSYEKL. The CDR3 nucleotides read TGCGCCAGCAGCCGAGTTTTAGGCTATCTAGCGGAGCACACAGATACGCAGTATTTT. Translating gives CASSRVLGYLAEHTDTQYF.

Only a few counts were recorded for this clonotype. The rearrangement joins TRBV28 to TRBJ1-5; D gene unclear. The CDR3 is 13 residues long. Germline V CDR1 and CDR2: MDHEN, SYDVKM. Trimming cost V 5 bases and J 7 bases, with 12 bases left between them. The CDR3 nucleotides read TGTGCCAGCAGTCCTTCTTCAAAGCAGCCCCAGCATTTT. Translating it yields CASSPSSKQPQHF.

This chain connects TRBV6-2 or TRBV6-3 to TRBJ2-1; 7 bases agree with TRBD1. The V and J ends lost 0 bases and 8 bases, in that order; junction bases with no gene match: 10. This CDR3 is 16 amino acids long. The V gene's germline CDR1 is MNHEY and CDR2 SVGEGT. CDR3 amino acids: CASSYSRQGFNDEQFF. In nucleotides, the CDR3 is TGTGCCAGCAGTTACTCCCGACAGGGATTTAACGATGAGCAGTTCTTC.

This rearrangement joins TRBV12-3 or TRBV12-4 to TRBJ1-1; no clear D gene. The CDR3 runs 13 residues. V lost 6 bases to trimming and J lost 0 bases, with 8 bases between them. DNA for the CDR3: TGTGCCAGCAGAGATCCTTTGAACACTGAAGCTTTCTTT. This gives the protein CASRDPLNTEAFF.

V is TRBV6-5 and J is TRBJ2-7; 7 bases are a match to TRBD2. Per the germline V gene, CDR1 is MNHEY and CDR2 is SVGAGI. After removal of 3 bases from V and 2 bases from J, the junction contained 4 bases not matched to a gene. The CDR3 extends over 14 amino acids. CDR3 sequence (DNA): TGTGCCAGCAGTTATACCGGGACTACCTACGAGCAGTACTTC. Amino acids: CASSYTGTTYEQYF.

With respect to this clonotype: The junction departs from the called germline gene at one end, perhaps through a read error. The chain recombines TRBV6-6 with TRBJ2-1; D ambiguous. Germline V gene sequence: CDR1 MNHNY, CDR2 SVGAGI (reference sequence). The CDR3 is made up of 15 amino acids. CDR3 residues: CASSSVAGSYNEQFF. The CDR3 nucleotides read TGTGCCAGTAGTTCCGTAGCTGGCTCCTACAATGAGCAGTTCTTC.

The chain joins TRBV28 to TRBJ2-5, with 8 nucleotides matching TRBD1. Germline trimming cut 4 bases from V and 0 bases from J; bases unmatched to any gene: 13. Looked up from germline, CDR1 is MDHEN and CDR2 is SYDVKM. The CDR3 consists of 18 residues. CDR3 region: CASSSAGSDREYQETQYF. The CDR3 DNA reads TGTGCCAGCAGTTCGGCCGGTTCGGACAGGGAGTACCAAGAGACCCAGTACTTC. The whole variable domain, filled in from reference TRBV28 and TRBJ2-5, reads DVKVTQSSRYLVKRTGEKVFLECVQDMDHENMFWYRQDPGLGLRLIYFSYDVKMKEKGDIPEGYSVSREKKERFSLILESASTNQTSMYLCASSSAGSDREYQETQYFGPGTRLLVL.

This clonotype has just a few counts. The genes are TRBV11-2 and TRBJ2-1; 7 bases align to TRBD2. J lost 12 bases, V lost 5 bases, and 10 bases had no gene match. The CDR3 has 13 amino acids. CDR1 and CDR2 from the germline V gene are SGHAT and FQNNGV. In DNA, the CDR3 is TGTGCCAGCAGCGACTATAGCGGGTCGTTGCAGTTCTTC. Translating it yields CASSDYSGSLQFF.

The genes are TRBV6-5 and TRBJ1-5; D is uncertain. This CDR3 contains 14 residues. Trimming pared 0 bases from V and 7 bases from J, leaving 10 bases between. Germline loops: CDR1 MNHEY, CDR2 SVGAGI. CDR3 loop: CASSYSQGGQPQHF. The CDR3 nucleotides are TGTGCCAGCAGTTACTCCCAAGGTGGGCAGCCCCAGCATTTT.

This clonotype turned up a few times. This chain uses TRBV20-1 with TRBJ2-7, with 12 nucleotides matching TRBD2. There are 16 residues in the CDR3. The germline gives CDR1 DFQATT, CDR2 SNEGSKA (reference sequence). V was pared by 5 bases and J by 1 base, with 9 bases of the junction left unmatched. CDR3 protein: CSAFITTSGSSYEQYF. The CDR3 nucleotides are TGCAGTGCTTTTATTACGACTAGCGGGAGTTCCTACGAGCAGTACTTC.

In its sample, this clonotype was seen a few times. The rearrangement uses TRBV12-3 or TRBV12-4 and TRBJ1-2; 7 bases are a match to TRBD1. Trimming cost V 6 bases and J 8 bases; bases outside gene matches: 9. The CDR3 is 13 residues long. As DNA, the CDR3 is TGTGCCAGCAGCCCTACAGGGGATTCGGGCTACACCTTC. It codes for CASSPTGDSGYTF.

This clonotype was counted a single time. This chain connects TRBV5-6 to TRBJ2-1, with TRBD2 matching over 8 bases. Germline CDR1 reads SGHDT; CDR2 reads YYEEEE. V trimming: 4 bases; J trimming: 2 bases; junction bases outside the gene matches: 8. CDR3 length equals 16 residues. CDR3: CASSPSGTRTYNEQFF. For the CDR3, the DNA is TGTGCCAGCAGCCCGTCCGGGACTAGAACCTACAATGAGCAGTTCTTC.

The V gene is TRBV4-2, the J gene TRBJ1-2; no clear D gene. Germline assignment: CDR1 LGHNA and CDR2 YNFKEQ. V shed 0 bases and J shed 1 base, with 9 bases lying between them. This CDR3 spans 15 amino acids. The CDR3 loop is CASSQDSFFNYGYTF. The CDR3 DNA sequence: TGTGCCAGCAGCCAAGATTCCTTCTTTAACTATGGCTACACCTTC.

The chain has TRBV21-1 and TRBJ2-1; TRBD2 is the table's D call, not checked against the DNA. TRBV21-1 is given as a pseudogene. This CDR3 region has 16 residues. Written as DNA, the CDR3 is TGTGCCAGCAGCACATGGACTAGCTCATCCTACAATGAGCAGTTCTTC. It specifies CASSTWTSSSYNEQFF.

The chain joins TRBV9 to TRBJ2-7; tentatively, D is TRBD2 (5 bases). The CDR3 has 16 amino acids. V dropped 4 bases and J dropped 4 bases, with 21 bases sitting between them. Germline V gene data show CDR1 as SGDLS and CDR2 as YYNGEE. The DNA for the CDR3 is TGTGCCAGCAGCCTGTTAGGTGGAGGATCTCTGTACGAGCAGTACTTC. Translation: CASSLLGGGSLYEQYF.

This clonotype has only a few counts. The chain has TRBV12-3 or TRBV12-4 and TRBJ2-1; D ambiguous. V lost 2 bases to trimming and J lost 9 bases, with 14 bases between them. The CDR3 totals 14 residues. The CDR3 spells CASSLLSGSSEQFF. The CDR3 bases are TGTGCCAGCAGTTTATTGTCAGGTTCTAGTGAGCAGTTCTTC.

The genes are TRBV6-6 and TRBJ2-5; the D gene is possibly TRBD1 (6 bases). This CDR3 region has 15 residues. CDR1 is MNHNY, CDR2 SVGAGI, per germline (reference sequence). V lost 4 bases and J lost 11, with 23 bases in between. DNA for the CDR3: TGTGCCAGCAGTTGGGAGACAGGCTCCTACAATGAGCAGTACTTC. Translated: CASSWETGSYNEQYF.

The V gene is TRBV5-1, the J gene TRBJ2-5; D possibly corresponds to TRBD2 (5 bases). This CDR3 has 13 residues. The germline V gene encodes CDR1 SGHRS and CDR2 YFSETQ. V shed 4 bases and J shed 4 bases, with 11 bases lying between them. The chain's CDR3 is CASSPNAGETQYF. The CDR3, as DNA: TGCGCCAGCAGCCCCAATGCGGGAGAGACCCAGTACTTC.

With regard to this clonotype: Relative to the germline gene, one junction end is altered; a read error may explain this. This chain links TRBV7-2 with TRBJ2-3; TRBD1 is a possible D gene (6 bases). This CDR3 spans 17 amino acids. Germline assignment: CDR1 SGHTA and CDR2 FQGNSA. For the CDR3, the DNA is TGTGCCAGCAGCTTCCCCCCTCAGGGGTCTAGCATAGATACGCAGTATTTT. It codes for CASSFPPQGSSIDTQYF.

The chain couples TRBV4-2 to TRBJ1-1; possibly TRBD1 for D (6 bases). CDR3 length: 13 residues. V shed 7 bases and J shed 0 bases, with 9 bases lying between them. CDR1 and CDR2 (germline): LGHNA, YNFKEQ. CDR3 bases: TGTGCCAGCACCCGGGACATGAACACTGAAGCTTTCTTT. It translates to CASTRDMNTEAFF.